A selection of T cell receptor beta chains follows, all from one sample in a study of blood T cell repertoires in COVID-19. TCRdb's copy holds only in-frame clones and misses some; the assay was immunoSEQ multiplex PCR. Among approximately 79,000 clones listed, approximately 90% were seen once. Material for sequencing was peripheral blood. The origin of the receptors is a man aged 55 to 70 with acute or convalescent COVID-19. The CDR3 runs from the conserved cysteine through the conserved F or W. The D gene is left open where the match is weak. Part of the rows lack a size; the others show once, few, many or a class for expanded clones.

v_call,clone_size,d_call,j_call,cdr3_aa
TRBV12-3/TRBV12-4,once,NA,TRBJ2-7,CASRRGTPYEQYF
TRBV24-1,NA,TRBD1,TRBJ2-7,CATSDTGGEQYF
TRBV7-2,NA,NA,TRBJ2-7,CASSLAGPSYEQYF
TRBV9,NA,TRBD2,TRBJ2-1,CASSTSGSHNEQFF
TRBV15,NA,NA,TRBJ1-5,CATSRDGQPQHF
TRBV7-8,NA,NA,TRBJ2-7,CASSLGTVTYEQYF
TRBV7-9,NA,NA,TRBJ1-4,CASSSYRENEKLFF
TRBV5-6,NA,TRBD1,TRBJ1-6,CASTWDRVNSPLHF
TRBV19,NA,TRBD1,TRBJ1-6,CASSIKRGTGNSPLHF
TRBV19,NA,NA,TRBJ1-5,CASSIDPTLGDYSNQPQHF
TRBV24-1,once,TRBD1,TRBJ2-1,CATSDLEQGSYNEQFF
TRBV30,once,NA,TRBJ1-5,CAWSVAGSNQPQHF
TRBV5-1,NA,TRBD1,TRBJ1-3,CASSASGTAGNTIYF
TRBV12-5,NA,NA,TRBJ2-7,CASGLAELRWTDYEQYF
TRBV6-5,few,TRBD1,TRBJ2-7,CASTPTGGEQYF
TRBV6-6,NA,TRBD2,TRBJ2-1,CASSYVGTSGNNEQFF
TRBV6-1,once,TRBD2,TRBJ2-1,CASSDGLAVYNEQFF
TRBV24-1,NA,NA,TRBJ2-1,CATSDQGSYNEQFF
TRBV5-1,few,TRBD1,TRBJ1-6,CASSQGQGSPLHF
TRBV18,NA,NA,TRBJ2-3,CASGTRGVTDTQYF
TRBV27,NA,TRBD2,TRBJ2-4,CASSPNLAGGSKNIQYF
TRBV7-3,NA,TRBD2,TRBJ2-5,CASSISGSEETQYF
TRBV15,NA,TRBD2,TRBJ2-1,CATSSLAGAYNEQFF
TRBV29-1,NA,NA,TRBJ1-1,CSVWGPAAFF
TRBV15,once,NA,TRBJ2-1,CATSRVIQGINEQFF
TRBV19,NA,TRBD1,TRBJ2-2,CASSTGTGSGAGELFF
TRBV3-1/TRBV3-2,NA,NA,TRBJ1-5,CASSQDQGQPQHF
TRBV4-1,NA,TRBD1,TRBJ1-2,CASSRQNRGGYTF
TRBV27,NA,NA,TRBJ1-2,CASSGQNYGYTF
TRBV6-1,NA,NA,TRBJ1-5,CASSEQSNQPQHF
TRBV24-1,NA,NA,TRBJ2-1,CATSYGQSHNEQFF
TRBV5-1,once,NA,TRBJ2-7,CASSLVGGDPAYEQYF
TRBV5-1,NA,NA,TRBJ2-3,CASRRASTDTQYF
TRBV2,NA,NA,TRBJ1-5,CASSVQDSNQPQHF
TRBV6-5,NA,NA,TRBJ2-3,CASRPPTTDTQYF
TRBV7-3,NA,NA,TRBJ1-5,CPRGGQPQHF
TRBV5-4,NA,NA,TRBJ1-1,CASRTQGTYTEAFF
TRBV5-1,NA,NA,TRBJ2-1,CASSLVYNEQFF
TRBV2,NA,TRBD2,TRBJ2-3,CASTLGDAIPGLATSTDTQYF
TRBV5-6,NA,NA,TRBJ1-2,CASSVDMLGYTF
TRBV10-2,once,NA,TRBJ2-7,CASASEGGPYEQYF